These 12 T cell receptor beta chains were all obtained from the same sample, sequenced in a study of T cells in tuberculosis. Here immunoSEQ multiplex PCR was the method, and the copy in TCRdb shows in-frame clones only, minus some. The sample carries around 30,000 clones, approximately 93% recorded once. Sequencing was carried out using PBMCs. The receptors were sampled from a donor aged 10-29 years with latent tuberculosis or without tuberculosis infection.

The chain employs TRBV21-1 and TRBJ2-7; the table's D call TRBD1 went unverified against the DNA. TRBV21-1 is assigned pseudogene status. This CDR3 contains 16 residues. The CDR3 loop reads CASSKAGGARNYEQYF. The CDR3 coding sequence is TGTGCCAGCAGCAAAGCAGGGGGTGCTCGTAACTACGAGCAGTACTTC.

The J gene is TRBJ2-5, the V gene TRBV5-4, with TRBD2 matching over 8 bases. V lost 0 bases to trimming and J lost 5 bases; unmatched junction nucleotides: 9. There are 16 residues in the CDR3. In germline, CDR1 is SGHNT, CDR2 YYREEE (reference sequence). The CDR3 DNA sequence: TGTGCCAGCAGCTTGGGAGGGACTAGTAGGAGGGAGACCCAGTACTTC. Translating gives CASSLGGTSRRETQYF.

The chain recombines TRBV20-1 with TRBJ2-1; perhaps TRBD1 as D (6 bases). Looked up from germline, CDR1 is DFQATT and CDR2 is SNEGSKA (reference sequence). V lost 8 bases and J 12 bases, leaving 17 bases between the germline ends. The CDR3 has 11 amino acids. The CDR3 sequence is CSQKAGVAQFF. The CDR3 DNA follows: TGCAGTCAGAAAGCAGGGGTAGCGCAGTTCTTC.

The chain combines TRBV4-3 with TRBJ2-7, with 7 bases matching TRBD2. The CDR3 has 15 amino acids. The germline V gene encodes CDR1 LGHNA and CDR2 YSLEER. V lost 0 bases, J lost 3 bases, and 5 bases stayed unmatched. The CDR3 sequence: CASSQELRDYYEQYF. The CDR3 coding sequence is TGCGCCAGCAGCCAAGAATTAAGGGACTACTACGAGCAGTACTTC.

This chain joins TRBV7-8 and TRBJ2-1; D call uncertain. V was clipped by 1 base and J by 3 bases, with 7 bases between them. Germline V gene sequence: CDR1 SGHVS, CDR2 FQNEAQ. This CDR3 has 14 residues. CDR3 sequence (DNA): TGTGCCAGCAGCTTAGAACTACTCTACAATGAGCAGTTCTTC. This translates into CASSLELLYNEQFF.

The chain couples TRBV27 to TRBJ2-1, with TRBD2 identical over 8 bases. Germline V lookup: CDR1 MNHEY, CDR2 SMNVEV (reference sequence). Germline trimming cut 3 bases from V and 0 bases from J; bases unmatched to any gene: 10. CDR3 length equals 18 residues. The CDR3 nucleotides read TGTGCCAGCAGTTTCTCGGGAGGGCCCCCCCTCTCCTACAATGAGCAGTTCTTC. Translated, it gives CASSFSGGPPLSYNEQFF.

The rearrangement links TRBV6-4 to TRBJ2-1; D not resolved. Per the germline V gene, CDR1 is MRHNA and CDR2 is SNTAGT. Trimming stripped 3 bases from V and 5 bases from J, with 14 bases between. The CDR3 loop spans 15 amino acids. The CDR3 nucleotides read TGTGCCAGCAGTGATTCCACAACGCCCAACAATGAGCAGTTCTTC. It codes for CASSDSTTPNNEQFF.

In its sample, this clone was seen a few times. The chain links TRBV7-2 to TRBJ2-5, with D possibly being TRBD2 (6 bases). The germline CDR1 and CDR2 sequences are SGHTA and FQGNSA. V was cut by 6 bases and J by 4 bases, with 15 bases left in between. The CDR3 extends over 14 amino acids. CDR3 coding DNA: TGTGCCAGCAGTTTGGGGACTTCAAGAGAGACCCAGTACTTC. Amino acids: CASSLGTSRETQYF.

The chain is built from TRBV9 and TRBJ2-7; 12 positions agree with TRBD2. This CDR3 comprises 15 residues. Unmatched junction bases numbered 3, after V lost 3 bases and J lost 2 bases. Germline loops: CDR1 SGDLS, CDR2 YYNGEE. In DNA, the CDR3 is TGTGCCAGCAGCGCAGGACTAGCGGGGCCCTACGAGCAGTACTTC. It yields the protein CASSAGLAGPYEQYF.

The CDR3 nucleotides are TGTGCCAGTAGTGGACAGGGCGGATTTCCCTACGAGCAGTACTTC. Protein product: CASSGQGGFPYEQYF. The chain uses TRBV19 and TRBJ2-7; TRBD1 matches at 8 bases. Germline trimming cut 5 bases from V and 2 bases from J; bases unmatched to any gene: 8. Looked up from germline, CDR1 is LNHDA and CDR2 is SQIVND (reference sequence). This CDR3 contains 15 residues.

The gene calls are TRBV4-3 and TRBJ2-1, with D possibly being TRBD2 (5 bases). Germline V gives CDR1 LGHNA, CDR2 YSLEER. The CDR3 has 15 residues. V dropped 1 base and J dropped 4 bases, with 11 bases sitting between them. The CDR3 spells CASSQAIAPYNEQFF. CDR3 in DNA: TGCGCCAGCAGCCAAGCAATAGCGCCGTACAATGAGCAGTTCTTC.

The rearrangement uses TRBV19 and TRBJ2-5; 8 positions agree with TRBD1. Germline V CDR1 and CDR2: LNHDA, SQIVND (reference sequence). Trimming removed 3 bases from V and 6 bases from J; junction bases left unmatched: 6. This CDR3 contains 14 residues. The CDR3 here is CASSIPGGKKTQYF. CDR3 DNA sequence: TGTGCCAGTAGTATCCCAGGGGGCAAAAAGACCCAGTACTTC.